The clone carrying this T cell receptor beta chain was recorded once. This sample stems from a study of cytomegalovirus exposure and HLA in healthy donors. Method: immunoSEQ multiplex PCR; TCRdb's copy keeps in-frame clones and lacks some. The data hold about 60,000 clones, with around 95% observed a single time. The origin of this receptor is a woman younger than 35 in good health and CMV-seropositive. The specimen sequenced was PBMCs.

This CDR3 reads CASTLTGADGYTF. For the CDR3, the DNA is TGTGCCAGTACCCTGACAGGGGCGGATGGCTACACCTTC. This chain connects TRBV19 to TRBJ1-2, with TRBD1 matching 8 bases. The CDR3 covers 13 residues. Germline-derived CDR1 and CDR2 are LNHDA and SQIVND (reference sequence). V gave up 7 bases and J gave up 6 bases; unmatched junction bases: 7.